Listed below are T cell receptor beta chains from one sample, sequenced in a study of T cell repertoires in cytomegalovirus infection. TCRdb recomputed calls from the reads with MiXCR, one row per CDR3 protein. Here the sample spans approximately 320,000 distinct CDR3 sequences, 8% to 10% being singletons. Sequencing was carried out using PBMCs. Every receptor here comes from a human donor in good health (CMV status not recorded). Some clones in this sample may be carry-over from other donors' samples. Both conserved end residues are part of each CDR3. The D gene is left open where the match is weak. Only some rows state a clone size, as once, few, many or a class for expanded clones.

-	TRBV25-1	many	TRBJ1-2	CASNRDKGYGYTF	TGTGCCAGCAACCGGGACAAGGGCTATGGCTACACCTTC
-	TRBV5-1	-	TRBJ1-2	CASSPGGSYTF	TGCGCCAGCAGCCCCGGGGGTAGCTACACCTTC
TRBD1	TRBV20-1	few	TRBJ1-5	CSATTGDSNQPQHF	TGCAGTGCCACGACAGGGGATAGCAATCAGCCCCAGCATTTT
-	TRBV19	few	TRBJ1-1	CASNELRGTDTEAFF	TGTGCCAGTAATGAATTGAGGGGCACGGACACTGAAGCTTTCTTT
-	TRBV7-2	-	TRBJ1-5	CASSPAGMSNQPQHF	TGTGCCAGCAGCCCGGCAGGGATGAGCAATCAGCCCCAGCATTTT
-	TRBV5-1	-	TRBJ2-5	CASSLSMPQETQYF	TGCGCCAGCAGCTTGAGTATGCCCCAAGAGACCCAGTACTTC
-	TRBV27	-	TRBJ1-4	CASSSLDRKLFF	TGTGCCAGCAGTTCCCTCGACAGAAAACTGTTTTTT
TRBD1	TRBV7-3	-	TRBJ2-6	CASSVDRGLSGANVLTF	TGTGCCAGCAGCGTCGACAGGGGGCTATCTGGGGCCAACGTCCTGACTTTC
-	TRBV6-1	few	TRBJ1-5	CASSGASNQPQHF	TGTGCCAGCTCCGGAGCTAGCAATCAGCCCCAGCATTTT
TRBD2	TRBV7-6	many	TRBJ2-7	CASSPGTSGGGYEQYF	TGTGCCAGCAGCCCCGGGACTAGCGGGGGGGGCTACGAGCAGTACTTC
-	TRBV19	many	TRBJ1-2	CASSALISVIPYGYTF	TGTGCCAGTAGTGCCCTCATCTCAGTGATACCCTATGGCTACACCTTC
-	TRBV20-1	-	TRBJ2-7	CSARSGTLRSEQYF	TGCAGTGCTAGATCCGGGACCTTAAGGAGCGAGCAGTACTTC
-	TRBV4-1	-	TRBJ1-2	CASRGRGTNYGYTF	TGCGCCAGCAGGGGGCGGGGGACTAACTATGGCTACACCTTC
TRBD1	TRBV7-2	many	TRBJ2-3	CASSHPGQGRDTQYF	TGTGCCAGCAGCCACCCGGGACAGGGGCGGGATACGCAGTATTTT
-	TRBV7-2	many	TRBJ2-7	CASSSVDEQYF	TGTGCCAGCAGCTCGGTAGATGAGCAGTACTTC
TRBD2	TRBV30	few	TRBJ2-7	CASRTSGGSSYEQYF	TGTGCCTCCCGGACTAGCGGGGGGAGCTCCTACGAGCAGTACTTC
TRBD2	TRBV11-1	-	TRBJ2-3	CASSRRLAGGPTDTQYF	TGTGCCAGCAGCCGAAGACTAGCGGGAGGGCCCACAGATACGCAGTATTTT
-	TRBV4-3	few	TRBJ1-1	CASSQSQGWANTEAFF	TGCGCCAGCAGCCAATCACAGGGTTGGGCGAACACTGAAGCTTTCTTT
-	TRBV7-8	many	TRBJ2-3	CASSQGRRTDTQYF	TGTGCCAGCAGCCAGGGGAGACGCACAGATACGCAGTATTTT
-	TRBV7-2	many	TRBJ2-5	CASSPTLGSETQYF	TGTGCCAGCAGCCCCACTCTAGGCTCGGAGACCCAGTACTTC
-	TRBV14	few	TRBJ2-7	CASSQDLGFYEQYF	TGTGCCAGCAGCCAAGATTTGGGTTTCTACGAGCAGTACTTC
-	TRBV7-9	-	TRBJ1-4	CASSLAERANEKLFF	TGTGCCAGCAGCTTAGCGGAAAGGGCTAATGAAAAACTGTTTTTT
-	TRBV6-2/TRBV6-3	few	TRBJ2-1	CASSRQEYNEQFF	TGTGCCAGCAGTCGACAGGAATACAATGAGCAGTTCTTC
TRBD1	TRBV6-6	many	TRBJ2-7	CASSYRGQGSYEQYF	TGTGCCAGCAGTTACCGAGGACAGGGGTCCTACGAGCAGTACTTC
TRBD1	TRBV6-5	-	TRBJ2-3	CASSLPGQGTDTQYF	TGTGCCAGCAGCCTTCCGGGACAGGGGACAGATACGCAGTATTTT
-	TRBV7-8	many	TRBJ2-3	CASTSRRTDTQYF	TGTGCCAGCACCTCAAGACGGACAGATACGCAGTATTTT
-	TRBV20-1	few	TRBJ2-1	CSARISPVRGNEQFF	TGCAGTGCTAGAATCTCGCCGGTCCGGGGCAATGAGCAGTTCTTC
-	TRBV7-9	many	TRBJ2-1	CASSAKVNEQFF	TGTGCCAGCAGCGCCAAGGTTAATGAGCAGTTCTTC
-	TRBV19	-	TRBJ1-1	CASSLGVRGDTEAFF	TGTGCCAGTAGTCTCGGCGTCAGGGGAGACACTGAAGCTTTCTTT
TRBD2	TRBV7-9	many	TRBJ2-1	CASSPGLAGNEQFF	TGTGCCAGCAGCCCTGGACTAGCAGGGAATGAGCAGTTCTTC
-	TRBV20-1	-	TRBJ1-5	CSAPNVLSNQPQHF	TGCAGTGCTCCGAATGTCTTGAGCAATCAGCCCCAGCATTTT
TRBD2	TRBV7-8	many	TRBJ2-2	CASSLGLAAANTGELFF	TGTGCCAGCAGCTTAGGACTAGCGGCAGCGAACACCGGGGAGCTGTTTTTT
TRBD2	TRBV19	-	TRBJ2-1	CASSIGVAGGYEQFF	TGTGCCAGTAGTATAGGAGTAGCGGGAGGTTATGAGCAGTTCTTC
TRBD1	TRBV4-2	-	TRBJ1-2	CASSQAQGEDGYTF	TGTGCCAGCAGCCAGGCACAGGGGGAAGATGGCTACACCTTC
-	TRBV7-2	many	TRBJ1-2	CASSFRDQGYGYTF	TGTGCCAGCAGCTTCCGGGACCAGGGCTATGGCTACACCTTC
-	TRBV6-2/TRBV6-3	-	TRBJ1-5	CASSYFPNNQPQHF	TGTGCCAGCAGTTACTTTCCGAACAATCAGCCCCAGCATTTT
TRBD2	TRBV7-2	-	TRBJ2-3	CASSQGLAGGRGNTQYF	TGTGCCAGCAGCCAGGGACTAGCGGGAGGCCGGGGGAATACGCAGTATTTT
-	TRBV7-2	few	TRBJ2-1	CASSRHRNEQFF	TGTGCCAGCAGCCGACATAGGAATGAGCAGTTCTTC